What follows describes a single T cell receptor (beta chain). As handled by the study authors: Reference gene primer amplification yielded estimated nucleated cell counts. The protocol was immunoSEQ multiplex PCR, while the TCRdb copy is restricted to in-frame clones and leaves out a portion. V and J calls and clone size follow that table, whereas D and trimming were derived from the DNA. This table has about 270,000 clones, 80% to 95% appearing once. The CDR3 loop spans 16 amino acids. V was cut by 4 bases and J by 5 bases, with 17 bases left in between. The germline V gene has CDR1 KGHDR and CDR2 SFDVKD. This specimen belongs to a study of blood T cell repertoires in COVID-19.

The sample consisted of PBMCs or T cells enriched from blood (not recorded which). The V call is TRBV24-1, the J call TRBJ1-3, with D uncertain. This TCR was recovered from a man aged 35-49 years who had been exposed to COVID-19. This CDR3 reads CATSEWRGQDRNTIYF. The CDR3 bases are TGTGCCACCAGTGAGTGGAGAGGGCAAGATCGAAACACCATATATTTT.